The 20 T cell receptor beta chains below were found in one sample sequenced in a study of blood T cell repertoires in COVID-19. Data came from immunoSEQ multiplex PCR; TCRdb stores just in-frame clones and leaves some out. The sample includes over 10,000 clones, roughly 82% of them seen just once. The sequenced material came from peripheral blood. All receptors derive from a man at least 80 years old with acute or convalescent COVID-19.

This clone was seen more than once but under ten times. In DNA, the CDR3 is TGCGCCAGCAGCACAGGGGGCTCGTACGAGCAGTACTTC. Protein: CASSTGGSYEQYF. The chain links TRBV5-1 to TRBJ2-7; 9 bases are shared with TRBD1. V trimming: 4 bases; J trimming: 4 bases; junction bases outside the gene matches: 3. CDR1 is SGHRS, CDR2 YFSETQ, per germline. The CDR3 runs to 13 residues.

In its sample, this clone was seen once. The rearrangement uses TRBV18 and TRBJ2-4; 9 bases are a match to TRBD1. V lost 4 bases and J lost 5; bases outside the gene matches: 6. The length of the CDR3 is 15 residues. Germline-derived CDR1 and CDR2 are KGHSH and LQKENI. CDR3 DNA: TGTGCCAGCTCACTGGAAAGACAGGGGGAAAACATTCAGTACTTC. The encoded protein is CASSLERQGENIQYF. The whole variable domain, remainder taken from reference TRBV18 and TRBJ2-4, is NAGVMQNPRHLVRRRGQEARLRCSPMKGHSHVYWYRQLPEEGLKFMVYLQKENIIDESGMPKERFSAEFPKEGPSILRIQQVVRGDSAAYFCASSLERQGENIQYFGAGTRLSVL.

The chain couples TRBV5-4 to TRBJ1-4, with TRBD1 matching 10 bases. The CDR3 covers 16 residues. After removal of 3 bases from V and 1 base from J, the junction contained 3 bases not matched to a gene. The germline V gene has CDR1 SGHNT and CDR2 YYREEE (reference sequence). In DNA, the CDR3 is TGTGCCAGCAGCTCCGGGACAGGGGAAACTAATGAAAAACTGTTTTTT. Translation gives CASSSGTGETNEKLFF.

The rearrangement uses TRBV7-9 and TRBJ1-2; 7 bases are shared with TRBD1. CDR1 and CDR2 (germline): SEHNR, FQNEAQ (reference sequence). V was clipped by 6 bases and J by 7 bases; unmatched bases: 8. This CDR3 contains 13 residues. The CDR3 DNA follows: TGTGCCAGCAGTCTGACAGGGTTCAGTGGCTACACCTTC. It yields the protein CASSLTGFSGYTF.

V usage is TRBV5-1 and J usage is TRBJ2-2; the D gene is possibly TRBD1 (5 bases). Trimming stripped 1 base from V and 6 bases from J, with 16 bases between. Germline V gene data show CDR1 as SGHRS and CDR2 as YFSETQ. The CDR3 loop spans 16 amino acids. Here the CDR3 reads CASSLYQGLGAGELFF. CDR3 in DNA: TGCGCCAGCAGCTTGTATCAGGGTTTGGGCGCCGGGGAGCTGTTTTTT.

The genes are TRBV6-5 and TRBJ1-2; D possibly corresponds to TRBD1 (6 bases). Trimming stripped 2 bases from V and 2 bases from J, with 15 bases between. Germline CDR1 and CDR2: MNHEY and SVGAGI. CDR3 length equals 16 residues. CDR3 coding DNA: TGTGCCAGCAGTTACGGACAGCCTCTGATGAACTATGGCTACACCTTC. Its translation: CASSYGQPLMNYGYTF.

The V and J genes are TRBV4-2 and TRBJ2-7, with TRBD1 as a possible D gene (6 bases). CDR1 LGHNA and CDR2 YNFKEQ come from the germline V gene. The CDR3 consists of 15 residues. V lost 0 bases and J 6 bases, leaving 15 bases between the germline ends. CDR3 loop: CASSQEDRRRAEQYF. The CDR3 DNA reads TGTGCCAGCAGCCAAGAGGACAGACGCCGGGCCGAGCAGTACTTC.

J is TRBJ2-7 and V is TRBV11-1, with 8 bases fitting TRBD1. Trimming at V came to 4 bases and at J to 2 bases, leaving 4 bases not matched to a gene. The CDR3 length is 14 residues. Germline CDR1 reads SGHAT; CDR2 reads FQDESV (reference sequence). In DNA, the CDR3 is TGTGCCAGCAGCTCCAGGGGGCTGGCCTACGAGCAGTACTTC. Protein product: CASSSRGLAYEQYF. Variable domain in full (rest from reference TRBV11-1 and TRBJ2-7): EAEVAQSPRYKITEKSQAVAFWCDPISGHATLYWYRQILGQGPELLVQFQDESVVDDSQLPKDRFSAERLKGVDSTLKIQPAELGDSAMYLCASSSRGLAYEQYFGPGTRLTVT.

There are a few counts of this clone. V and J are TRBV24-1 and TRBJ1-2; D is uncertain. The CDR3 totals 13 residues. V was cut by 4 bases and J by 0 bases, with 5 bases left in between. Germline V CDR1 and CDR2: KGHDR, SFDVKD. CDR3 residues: CATSDRANYGYTF. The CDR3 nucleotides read TGTGCCACCAGTGACCGAGCTAACTATGGCTACACCTTC.

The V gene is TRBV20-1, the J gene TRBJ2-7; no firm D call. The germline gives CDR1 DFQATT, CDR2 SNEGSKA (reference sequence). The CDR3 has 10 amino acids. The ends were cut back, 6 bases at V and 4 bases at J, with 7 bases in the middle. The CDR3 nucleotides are TGCAGTGCCCAGAAATACGAGCAGTACTTC. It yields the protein CSAQKYEQYF.

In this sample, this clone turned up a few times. CDR3: CASTPDTHYSYEQYF. In DNA form, the CDR3 reads TGCGCCAGCACCCCTGATACACATTACTCCTACGAGCAGTACTTC. The V and J genes are TRBV5-1 and TRBJ2-7; D is ambiguous. There are 15 residues in the CDR3. Germline V gene lookup returns CDR1 SGHRS and CDR2 YFSETQ. Deletions cut 6 bases from V and 0 bases from J, with 16 bases between.

This CDR3 is CASSQDPQGGYNSPLHF. The CDR3 bases are TGTGCCAGCAGCCAAGATCCCCAAGGGGGCTATAATTCACCCCTCCACTTT. The chain recombines TRBV4-2 with TRBJ1-6; D is perhaps TRBD1 (6 bases). The germline V gene encodes CDR1 LGHNA and CDR2 YNFKEQ. CDR3 length: 17 residues. Trimming shortened V by 0 bases and J by 3 bases, and 12 bases separated the two germline ends.

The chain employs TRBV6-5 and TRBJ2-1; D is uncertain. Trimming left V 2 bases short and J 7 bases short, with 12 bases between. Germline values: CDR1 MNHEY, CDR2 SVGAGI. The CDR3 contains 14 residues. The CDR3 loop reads CASSYKEQRNEQFF. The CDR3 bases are TGTGCCAGCAGTTACAAAGAGCAGAGGAATGAGCAGTTCTTC.

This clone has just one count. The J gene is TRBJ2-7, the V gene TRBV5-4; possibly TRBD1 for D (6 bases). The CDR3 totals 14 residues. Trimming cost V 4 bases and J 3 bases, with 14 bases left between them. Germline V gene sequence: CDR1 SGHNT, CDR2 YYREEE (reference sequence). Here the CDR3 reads CASSPSGTIYEQYF. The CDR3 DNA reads TGTGCCAGCAGCCCTTCCGGGACAATCTACGAGCAGTACTTC.

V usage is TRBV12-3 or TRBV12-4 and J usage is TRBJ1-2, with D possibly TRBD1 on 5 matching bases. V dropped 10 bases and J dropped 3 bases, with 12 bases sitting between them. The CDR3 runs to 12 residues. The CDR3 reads CATGGEYYGYTF. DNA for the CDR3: TGTGCCACTGGGGGGGAGTACTATGGCTACACCTTC.

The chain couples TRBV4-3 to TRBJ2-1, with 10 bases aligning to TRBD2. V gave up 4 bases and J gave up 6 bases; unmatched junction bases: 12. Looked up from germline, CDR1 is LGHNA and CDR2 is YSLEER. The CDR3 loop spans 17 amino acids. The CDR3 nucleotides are TGCGCCAGCAGCCCGGCGGTAGCGGGGGGCCTGGGCAATGAGCAGTTCTTC. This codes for CASSPAVAGGLGNEQFF.

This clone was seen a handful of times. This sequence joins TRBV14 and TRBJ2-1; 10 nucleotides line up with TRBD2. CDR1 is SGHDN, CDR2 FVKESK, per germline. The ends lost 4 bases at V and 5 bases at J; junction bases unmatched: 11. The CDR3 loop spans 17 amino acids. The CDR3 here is CASSPLLAGVPNNEQFF. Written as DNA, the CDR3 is TGTGCCAGCAGCCCGTTGCTAGCGGGGGTTCCCAACAATGAGCAGTTCTTC.

CDR3 nucleotides: TGCGCCAGCAGCCAAGTGGCCGTTTCTTCGCCCCTCCACTTT. Translated: CASSQVAVSSPLHF. The V call is TRBV4-1, the J call TRBJ1-6, with D hard to call. CDR3 length equals 14 residues. Trimming pared 1 base from V and 13 bases from J, leaving 14 bases between. Germline V lookup: CDR1 MGHRA, CDR2 YSYEKL.

Written as DNA, the CDR3 is TGTGCCAGCAGTTTCCGGGACAGGTCTAATGAAAAACTGTTTTTT. Residues: CASSFRDRSNEKLFF. The chain links TRBV6-6 to TRBJ1-4; TRBD1 agrees at 8 bases. The CDR3 consists of 15 residues. The germline CDR1 and CDR2 sequences are MNHNY and SVGAGI (reference sequence). The J segment lost 3 bases and the V segment lost 4 bases, leaving 4 bases of the junction unmatched.

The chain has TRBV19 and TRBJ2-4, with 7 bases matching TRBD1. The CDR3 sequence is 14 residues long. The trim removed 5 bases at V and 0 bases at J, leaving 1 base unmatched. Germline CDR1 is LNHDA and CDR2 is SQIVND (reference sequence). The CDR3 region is CASSDREAKNIQYF. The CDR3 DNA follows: TGTGCCAGTAGTGACAGGGAAGCCAAAAACATTCAGTACTTC. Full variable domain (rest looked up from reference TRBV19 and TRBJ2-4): DGGITQSPKYLFRKEGQNVTLSCEQNLNHDAMYWYRQDPGQGLRLIYYSQIVNDFQKGDIAEGYSVSREKKESFPLTVTSAQKNPTAFYLCASSDREAKNIQYFGAGTRLSVL.